These 2 T cell receptor beta chains came from one sample sequenced in a study of blood T cell repertoires in COVID-19. The assay was immunoSEQ multiplex PCR, and TCRdb's table has in-frame clones only and misses some. Among approximately 190,000 clones, 80% were seen once, and the ten largest hold around 6.9%. The sequencing sample was made of peripheral blood. These receptors came from a man aged 60 to 69 with acute or convalescent COVID-19.

This sequence joins TRBV2 and TRBJ1-2, with TRBD1 matching over 11 bases. CDR3 size: 16 residues. Unmatched junction bases numbered 11, after V lost 5 bases and J lost 6 bases. Per the germline V gene, CDR1 is SNHLY and CDR2 is FYNNEI. The CDR3 DNA reads TGTGCCAGCAGTCTCCTGGGAGGACAGGGGGCGGATGGCTACACCTTC. Encoded protein: CASSLLGGQGADGYTF.

J is TRBJ2-1 and V is TRBV11-2; the match to TRBD1 covers 7 bases. The V segment lost 4 bases and the J segment 2 bases; nucleotides outside the gene matches: 5. Germline V gives CDR1 SGHAT, CDR2 FQNNGV. The CDR3 is 15 amino acids. CDR3 sequence: CASSSDRAAYNEQFF. CDR3 nucleotide sequence: TGTGCCAGCAGCTCAGACAGGGCCGCCTACAATGAGCAGTTCTTC.